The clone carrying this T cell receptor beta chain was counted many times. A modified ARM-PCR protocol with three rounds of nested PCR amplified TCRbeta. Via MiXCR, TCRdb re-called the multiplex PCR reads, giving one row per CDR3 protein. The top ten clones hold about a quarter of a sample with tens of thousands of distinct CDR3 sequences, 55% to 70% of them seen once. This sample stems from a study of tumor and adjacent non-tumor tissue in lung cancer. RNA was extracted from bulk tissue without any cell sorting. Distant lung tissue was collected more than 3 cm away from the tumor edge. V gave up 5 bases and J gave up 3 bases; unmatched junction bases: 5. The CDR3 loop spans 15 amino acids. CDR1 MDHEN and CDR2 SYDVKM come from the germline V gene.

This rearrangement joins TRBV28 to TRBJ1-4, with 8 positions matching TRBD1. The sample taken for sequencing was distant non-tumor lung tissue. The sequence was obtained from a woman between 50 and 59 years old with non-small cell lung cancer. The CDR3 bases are TGTGCCAGCAGTGAAGACAGGGGTTCTAATGAAAAACTGTTTTTT. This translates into CASSEDRGSNEKLFF.